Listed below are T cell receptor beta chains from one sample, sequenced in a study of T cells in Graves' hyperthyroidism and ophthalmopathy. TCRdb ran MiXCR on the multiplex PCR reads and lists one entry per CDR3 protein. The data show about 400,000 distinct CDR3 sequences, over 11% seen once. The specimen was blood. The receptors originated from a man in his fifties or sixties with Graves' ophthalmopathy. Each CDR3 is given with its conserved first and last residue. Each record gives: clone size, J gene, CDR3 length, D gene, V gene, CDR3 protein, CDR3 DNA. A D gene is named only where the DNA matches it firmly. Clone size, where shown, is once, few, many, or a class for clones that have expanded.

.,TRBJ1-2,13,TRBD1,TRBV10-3,CAISEYGQGRYTF,TGTGCCATCAGTGAGTACGGACAGGGACGCTACACCTTC
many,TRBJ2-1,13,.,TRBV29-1,CSVRQDLYNEQFF,TGCAGCGTTCGACAGGACCTCTACAATGAGCAGTTCTTC
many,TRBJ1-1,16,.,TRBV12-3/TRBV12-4,CASSPSEGPVNTEAFF,TGTGCCAGCAGTCCTTCCGAGGGCCCTGTGAACACTGAAGCTTTCTTT
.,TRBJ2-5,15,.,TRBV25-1,CASSIPRVGQETQYF,TGTGCCAGCAGTATACCTAGGGTGGGCCAAGAGACCCAGTACTTC
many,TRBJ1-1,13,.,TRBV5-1,CASRYTGNTEAFF,TGCGCCAGCAGGTATACAGGGAACACTGAAGCTTTCTTT
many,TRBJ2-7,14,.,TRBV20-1,CSARGDGLAYEQYF,TGCAGTGCTAGAGGGGACGGATTAGCCTACGAGCAGTACTTC
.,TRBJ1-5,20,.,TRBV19,CASSPVYFRDIDYSNQPQHF,TGTGCCAGTAGTCCCGTTTATTTTCGGGACATCGACTATAGCAATCAGCCCCAGCATTTT
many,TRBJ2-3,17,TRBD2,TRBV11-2,CASSSPSGRRVGDTQYF,TGTGCCAGCAGCTCTCCTAGCGGGAGGAGGGTTGGGGATACGCAGTATTTT
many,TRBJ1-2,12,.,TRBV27,CATRGGSYGYTF,TGTGCCACCCGGGGGGGAAGCTATGGCTACACCTTC
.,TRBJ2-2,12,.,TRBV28,CASSFLTGELFF,TGTGCCAGCAGTTTTCTCACCGGGGAGCTGTTTTTT
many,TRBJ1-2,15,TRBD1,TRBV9,CASSAQGQGLKGYTF,TGTGCCAGCAGCGCCCAGGGACAGGGTTTGAAGGGCTACACCTTC
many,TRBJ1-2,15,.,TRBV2,CASSVSTASYYGYTF,TGTGCCAGCAGTGTTAGCACAGCGTCTTATTATGGCTACACCTTC
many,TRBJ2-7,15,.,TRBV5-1,CASSLGYGADYEQYF,TGCGCCAGCAGCTTGGGCTATGGGGCAGACTACGAGCAGTACTTC
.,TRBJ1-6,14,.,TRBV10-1,CASSAGSVGSPLHF,TGCGCCAGCAGTGCGGGGAGTGTGGGATCACCCCTCCACTTT
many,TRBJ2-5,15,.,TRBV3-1,CASSQGQGLAETQYF,TGTGCCAGCAGCCAGGGACAAGGGTTAGCAGAGACCCAGTACTTC
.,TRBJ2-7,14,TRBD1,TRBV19,CASRGETGSYEQYF,TGTGCCAGTAGGGGAGAGACAGGGTCCTACGAGCAGTACTTC
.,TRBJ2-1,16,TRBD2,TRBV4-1,CASSQVGAGGSNEQFF,TGCGCCAGCAGCCAAGTGGGAGCGGGAGGCTCCAATGAGCAGTTCTTC
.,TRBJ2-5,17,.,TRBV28,CAGSFLGTNSAEETQYF,TGTGCCGGCAGCTTCTTGGGAACGAACAGTGCCGAAGAGACCCAGTACTTC
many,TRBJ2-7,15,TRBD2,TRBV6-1,CASSPPLAGVGEQYF,TGTGCCAGCAGTCCCCCCCTAGCGGGAGTCGGAGAGCAGTACTTC
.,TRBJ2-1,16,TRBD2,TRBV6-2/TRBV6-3,CASSYSAGDSYNEQFF,TGTGCCAGCAGTTATTCGGCGGGAGACTCCTACAATGAGCAGTTCTTC
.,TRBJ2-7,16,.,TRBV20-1,CSARTTGFGSSYEQYF,TGCAGTGCTAGAACTACGGGCTTCGGGAGCTCCTACGAGCAGTACTTC
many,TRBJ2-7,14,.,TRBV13,CASSSSAGFYEQYF,TGTGCCAGCAGCTCCTCAGCAGGGTTCTACGAGCAGTACTTC
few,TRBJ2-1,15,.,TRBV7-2,CASSDKAGIYNEQFF,TGTGCCAGCAGCGATAAAGCAGGGATATACAATGAGCAGTTCTTC
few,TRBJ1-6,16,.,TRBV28,CASSLFSDPYNSPLHF,TGTGCCAGCAGTTTATTCTCGGACCCCTATAATTCACCCCTCCACTTT
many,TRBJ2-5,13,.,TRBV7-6,CASSYDSRETQYF,TGTGCCAGCAGCTACGACAGTCGGGAGACCCAGTACTTC
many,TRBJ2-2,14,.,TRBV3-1,CASSQGDRTGELFF,TGTGCCAGCAGCCAAGGGGATCGCACCGGGGAGCTGTTTTTT
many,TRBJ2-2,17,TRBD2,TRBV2,CASSASSGSANTGELFF,TGTGCCAGCAGTGCATCTAGCGGGAGCGCGAACACCGGGGAGCTGTTTTTT
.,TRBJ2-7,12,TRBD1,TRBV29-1,CSAGTGAYEQYF,TGCAGCGCCGGGACAGGGGCCTACGAGCAGTACTTC
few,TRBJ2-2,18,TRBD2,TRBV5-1,CASSIGLAGEVRIGELFF,TGCGCCAGCAGCATAGGACTAGCGGGAGAAGTTCGAATCGGGGAGCTGTTTTTT
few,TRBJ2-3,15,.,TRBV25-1,CASSGSRGNADTQYF,TGTGCCAGCAGTGGTTCGAGGGGTAACGCAGATACGCAGTATTTT
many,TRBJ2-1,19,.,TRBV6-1,CASSEFWDRTWTSRNEQFF,TGTGCCAGCAGTGAATTTTGGGACAGGACCTGGACTAGCAGAAATGAGCAGTTCTTC
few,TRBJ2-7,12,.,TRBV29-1,CSVGERGYEQYF,TGCAGCGTTGGGGAAAGGGGATACGAGCAGTACTTC
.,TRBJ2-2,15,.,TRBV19,CASSPWNRDTGELFF,TGTGCCAGTAGTCCCTGGAACAGGGACACCGGGGAGCTGTTTTTT
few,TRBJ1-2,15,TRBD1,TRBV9,CASRGTGGDDYGYTF,TGTGCCAGCAGGGGGACAGGGGGCGATGATTATGGCTACACCTTC
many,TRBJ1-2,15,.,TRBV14,CASSRYRDIAYGYTF,TGTGCCAGCAGTCGGTACAGGGATATAGCTTATGGCTACACCTTC
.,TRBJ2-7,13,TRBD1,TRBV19,CASRGDRPYEQYF,TGTGCCAGTAGGGGGGACAGACCCTACGAGCAGTACTTC
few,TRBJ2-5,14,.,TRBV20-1,CSASLAGQRTHQYF,TGCAGTGCTAGCCTGGCGGGACAGAGGACCCACCAGTACTTC